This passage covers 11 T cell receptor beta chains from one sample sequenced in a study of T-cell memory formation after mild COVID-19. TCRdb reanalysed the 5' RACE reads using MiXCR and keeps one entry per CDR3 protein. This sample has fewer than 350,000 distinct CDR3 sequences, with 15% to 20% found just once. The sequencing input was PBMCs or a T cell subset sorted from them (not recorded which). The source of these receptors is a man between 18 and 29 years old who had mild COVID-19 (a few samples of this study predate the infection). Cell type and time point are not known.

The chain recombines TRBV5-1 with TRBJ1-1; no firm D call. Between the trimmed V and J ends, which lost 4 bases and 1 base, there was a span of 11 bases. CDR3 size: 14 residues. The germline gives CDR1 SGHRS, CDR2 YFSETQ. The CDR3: CASSPMLENTEAFF. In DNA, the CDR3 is TGCGCCAGCAGCCCCATGTTGGAGAACACTGAAGCTTTCTTT.

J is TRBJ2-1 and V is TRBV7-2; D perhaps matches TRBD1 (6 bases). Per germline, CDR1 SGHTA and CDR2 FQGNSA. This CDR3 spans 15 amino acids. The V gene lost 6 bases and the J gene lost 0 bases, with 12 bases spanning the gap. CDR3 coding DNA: TGTGCCAGCAGTTGGGGGCCAAGCTCCTACAATGAGCAGTTCTTC. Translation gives CASSWGPSSYNEQFF.

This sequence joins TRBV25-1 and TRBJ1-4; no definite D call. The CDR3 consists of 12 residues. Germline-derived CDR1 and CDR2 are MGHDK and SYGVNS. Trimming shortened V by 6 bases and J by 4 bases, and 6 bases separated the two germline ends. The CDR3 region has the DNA TGTGCCAGCAGGACCATTAATGAAAAACTGTTTTTT. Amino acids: CASRTINEKLFF.

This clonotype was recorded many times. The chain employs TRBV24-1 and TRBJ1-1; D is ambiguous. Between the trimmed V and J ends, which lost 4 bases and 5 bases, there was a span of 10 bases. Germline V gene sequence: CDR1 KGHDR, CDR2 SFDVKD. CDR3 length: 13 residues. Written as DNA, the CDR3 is TGTGCCACCAGTGAGCCAGGAGGGACTGAAGCTTTCTTT. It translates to CATSEPGGTEAFF.

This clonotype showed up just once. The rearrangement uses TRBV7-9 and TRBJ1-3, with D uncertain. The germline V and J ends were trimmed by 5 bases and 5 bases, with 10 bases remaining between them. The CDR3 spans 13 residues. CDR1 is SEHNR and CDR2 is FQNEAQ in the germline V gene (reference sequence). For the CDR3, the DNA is TGTGCCAGCAGCCCTGGGAGAAGAAACACCATATATTTT. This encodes CASSPGRRNTIYF. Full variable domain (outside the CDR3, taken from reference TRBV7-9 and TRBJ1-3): DTGVSQNPRHKITKRGQNVTFRCDPISEHNRLYWYRQTLGQGPEFLTYFQNEAQLEKSRLLSDRFSAERPKGSFSTLEIQRTEQGDSAMYLCASSPGRRNTIYFGEGSWLTVV.

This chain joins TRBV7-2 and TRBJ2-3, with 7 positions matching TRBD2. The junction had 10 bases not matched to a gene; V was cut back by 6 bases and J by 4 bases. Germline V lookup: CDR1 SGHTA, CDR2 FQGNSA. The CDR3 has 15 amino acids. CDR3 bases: TGTGCCAGCAGTAAGCGGGACCGGAGGGCAGATACGCAGTATTTT. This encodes CASSKRDRRADTQYF.

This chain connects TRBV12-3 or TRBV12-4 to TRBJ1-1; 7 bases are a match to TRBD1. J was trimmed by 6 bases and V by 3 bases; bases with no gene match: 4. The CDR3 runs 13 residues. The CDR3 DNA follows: TGTGCCAGCAGTTTGAGGGACAGCCCTGAAGCTTTCTTT. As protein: CASSLRDSPEAFF.

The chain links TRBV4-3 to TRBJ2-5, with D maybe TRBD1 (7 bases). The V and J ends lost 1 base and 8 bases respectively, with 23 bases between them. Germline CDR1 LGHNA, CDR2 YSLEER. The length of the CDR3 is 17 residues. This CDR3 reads CASSQALPAGGSNTQYF. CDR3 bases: TGCGCCAGCAGCCAAGCCCTCCCCGCAGGGGGGAGTAATACCCAGTACTTC.

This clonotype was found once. CDR3 sequence (DNA): TGTGCCAGCAGCCCCTGGGTGGGCGACACCGGGGAGCTGTTTTTT. Its translation is CASSPWVGDTGELFF. The gene calls are TRBV7-6 and TRBJ2-2; the D is unclear. V lost 5 bases and J lost 3, with 13 bases in between. Germline CDR1 reads SGHVS; CDR2 reads FNYEAQ. The CDR3 extends over 15 amino acids.

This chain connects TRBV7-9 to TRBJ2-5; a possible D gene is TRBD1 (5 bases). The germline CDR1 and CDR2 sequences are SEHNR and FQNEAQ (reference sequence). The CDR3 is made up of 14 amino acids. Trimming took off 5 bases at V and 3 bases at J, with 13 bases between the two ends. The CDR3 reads CASSPLKGEETQYF. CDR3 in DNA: TGTGCCAGCAGCCCCCTGAAAGGGGAAGAGACCCAGTACTTC.

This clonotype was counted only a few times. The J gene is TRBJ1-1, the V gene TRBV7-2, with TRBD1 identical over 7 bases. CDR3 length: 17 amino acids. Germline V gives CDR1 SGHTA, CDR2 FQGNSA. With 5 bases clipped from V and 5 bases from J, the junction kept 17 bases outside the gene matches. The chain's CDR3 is CASSPWGPRKGATEAFF. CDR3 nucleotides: TGTGCCAGCAGCCCCTGGGGACCCAGGAAGGGGGCAACTGAAGCTTTCTTT.